A single sample is the source of the 3 T cell receptor beta chains below, sequenced in a study of T cell repertoires in cytomegalovirus infection. From the reads, TCRdb called clonotypes with MiXCR, one entry per CDR3 protein. The table lists 150,000 to 200,000 distinct CDR3 sequences, roughly 20% of them singletons, with approximately 2.9% in the top ten. Sequenced sample: PBMCs. All receptors derive from a human donor in good health (CMV status not recorded). Some clones in this sample may be carry-over from other donors' samples.

This clonotype was counted at least ten times. The CDR3 DNA is TGTGCCAGCAGCAATCGGGTCTCCCAAGAGACCCAGTACTTC. Encoded protein: CASSNRVSQETQYF. The chain combines TRBV7-2 with TRBJ2-5; no firm D call. The CDR3 sequence is 14 residues long. Germline V gives CDR1 SGHTA, CDR2 FQGNSA. Between the trimmed V and J ends, which lost 5 bases and 1 base, there was a span of 11 bases.

This clonotype was picked up many times. The V gene is TRBV27, the J gene TRBJ1-5; D is perhaps TRBD1 (6 bases). This CDR3 is built from 14 residues. The V gene lost 6 bases and the J gene lost 4 bases, with 13 bases spanning the gap. CDR1 is MNHEY, CDR2 SMNVEV, per germline (reference sequence). In DNA form, the CDR3 reads TGTGCCAGCAGCCATCAGGGGTTGAATCAGCCCCAGCATTTT. Its translation is CASSHQGLNQPQHF.

This clonotype has only a few counts. This chain connects TRBV18 to TRBJ2-5, with D possibly TRBD2 on 6 matching bases. Per the germline V gene, CDR1 is KGHSH and CDR2 is LQKENI. V was pared by 5 bases and J by 4 bases, with 14 bases between. The CDR3 extends over 14 amino acids. CDR3 amino acids: CASSEDWRAETQYF. The CDR3 DNA sequence: TGTGCCAGCTCAGAAGACTGGAGGGCAGAGACCCAGTACTTC.